The rows below give T cell receptor beta chains drawn from one sample of a study of T cells in narcolepsy. Profiled with immunoSEQ multiplex PCR; TCRdb holds only in-frame clones, not every one. Of approximately 25,000 clones detected, roughly 81% appear once; the ten largest clones hold approximately 1.3%. Specimen: CD45RA- memory CD4+ T cells from PBMCs. The receptor set was obtained from a human donor with narcolepsy. The CDR3 runs from the conserved cysteine through the conserved F or W. The D gene is left open where the match is weak. Clone size is shown for a subset of rows, as once, few, many or a class of expanded clone.

J: TRBJ2-1
V: TRBV27
D: TRBD2
size: .
DNA: TGTGCCAGCAGTTCACGTAGCGGGTACTACAATGAGCAGTTCTTC
CDR3: CASSSRSGYYNEQFF

J: TRBJ2-7
V: TRBV7-6
D: .
size: .
DNA: TGTGCCAGCAGCCCAGACATCTACGAGCAGTACTTC
CDR3: CASSPDIYEQYF

J: TRBJ2-1
V: TRBV5-4
D: TRBD2
size: .
DNA: TGTGCCAGCAGCTTGGGGCTAGCGGGTGTTCCTAGCTCCTACAATGAGCAGTTCTTC
CDR3: CASSLGLAGVPSSYNEQFF

J: TRBJ2-7
V: TRBV11-2
D: .
size: once
DNA: TGTGCCAGCAGCCCCTGGAGTGTCTCCGACGAGCAGTACTTC
CDR3: CASSPWSVSDEQYF

J: TRBJ1-5
V: TRBV10-3
D: TRBD1
size: few
DNA: TGTGCCATCAGTTTACAGGGGAATCAGCCCCAGCATTTT
CDR3: CAISLQGNQPQHF

J: TRBJ2-7
V: TRBV28
D: TRBD2
size: .
DNA: TGTGCCAGCAGTTTTACCCACGCGGGAGCCTACGAGCAGTACTTC
CDR3: CASSFTHAGAYEQYF

J: TRBJ1-1
V: TRBV7-9
D: .
size: .
DNA: TGTGCCAGCAGCAACCGCGTTGTGTGGGACACTGAAGCTTTCTTT
CDR3: CASSNRVVWDTEAFF

J: TRBJ2-5
V: TRBV7-9
D: .
size: .
DNA: TGTGCCAGCACCTCGATGGCAGGGCAAGAGACCCAGTACTTC
CDR3: CASTSMAGQETQYF

J: TRBJ2-3
V: TRBV7-2
D: .
size: .
DNA: TGTGCCAGCAGCTTAACCAGTGGGCCAGATACGCAGTATTTT
CDR3: CASSLTSGPDTQYF

J: TRBJ2-7
V: TRBV4-1
D: TRBD2
size: .
DNA: TGCGCCAGCAGCCAAGGCTTCAGACTAGCGGTCTACGAGCAGTACTTC
CDR3: CASSQGFRLAVYEQYF

J: TRBJ2-3
V: TRBV2
D: TRBD1
size: .
DNA: TGTGCCAGCAAAGACAGGGGGACAGATACGCAGTATTTT
CDR3: CASKDRGTDTQYF

J: TRBJ1-2
V: TRBV6-5
D: .
size: few
DNA: TGTGCCAGCAGTTACGGAGGGGAGTACTATGGCTACACCTTC
CDR3: CASSYGGEYYGYTF

J: TRBJ2-2
V: TRBV7-2
D: .
size: .
DNA: TGTGCCAGCAACTTACGGCGGGCTAACACCGGGGAGCTGTTTTTT
CDR3: CASNLRRANTGELFF

J: TRBJ1-2
V: TRBV18
D: .
size: .
DNA: TGTGCCAGCTCACCTAAGACAGGCGTGAGCTACACCTTC
CDR3: CASSPKTGVSYTF

J: TRBJ1-5
V: TRBV6-6
D: .
size: .
DNA: TGTGCCAGCGGGGAGGGGCATGTCAATCAGCCCCAGCATTTT
CDR3: CASGEGHVNQPQHF

J: TRBJ2-7
V: TRBV11-2
D: .
size: .
DNA: TGTGCCAGCAGCTTAGACCCAGGCGGAATGGGGACCTACGAGCAGTACTTC
CDR3: CASSLDPGGMGTYEQYF

J: TRBJ2-5
V: TRBV6-6
D: TRBD2
size: .
DNA: TGTGCCAGCAGTAGACTAGCGGGAGTTGAGACCCAGTACTTC
CDR3: CASSRLAGVETQYF

J: TRBJ2-1
V: TRBV19
D: TRBD1
size: .
DNA: TGTGCCAGTAGTATGGACAGGAGCTCCTACAATGAGCAGTTCTTC
CDR3: CASSMDRSSYNEQFF

J: TRBJ2-3
V: TRBV19
D: .
size: .
DNA: TGTGCCAGTAGCCCTATGGGGTATCGCAAAACAGATACGCAGTATTTT
CDR3: CASSPMGYRKTDTQYF

J: TRBJ2-1
V: TRBV2
D: .
size: .
DNA: TGTGCCAGCTCTCAAGCCGTGGAGCAGTTCTTC
CDR3: CASSQAVEQFF

J: TRBJ2-3
V: TRBV6-5
D: .
size: .
DNA: TGTGCCAGCAGTTACAGGGGAGGTTCAATTGGGTATTTT
CDR3: CASSYRGGSIGYF

J: TRBJ1-4
V: TRBV23-1
D: .
size: once
DNA: TGCGCCAGCAGTCAATCGCCAAGGGTTAATGAAAAACTGTTTTTT
CDR3: CASSQSPRVNEKLFF

J: TRBJ1-5
V: TRBV2
D: .
size: .
DNA: TGTGCCAGCAGTGGGGGCAGGGACAATCAGCCCCAGCATTTT
CDR3: CASSGGRDNQPQHF

J: TRBJ2-3
V: TRBV5-4
D: .
size: .
DNA: TGTGCCAGCAGCTTGAGGGCAGATACGCAGTATTTT
CDR3: CASSLRADTQYF

J: TRBJ2-5
V: TRBV6-6
D: .
size: .
DNA: TGTGCCAGCAGTTACGGAGGTGGTCAAGAGACCCAGTACTTC
CDR3: CASSYGGGQETQYF

J: TRBJ2-3
V: TRBV7-2
D: .
size: .
DNA: TGTGCCAGCAGCAATCAGGGGTCCGTCACAGATACGCAGTATTTT
CDR3: CASSNQGSVTDTQYF

J: TRBJ2-7
V: TRBV10-1
D: TRBD1
size: .
DNA: TGCGCCAGCAGTGAAACAGAGACAGGGGGTAAGCAGTACTTC
CDR3: CASSETETGGKQYF

J: TRBJ2-3
V: TRBV27
D: TRBD2
size: once
DNA: TGTGCCAGCAGGGGACTAGCGGGAGGGCCCGGCACAGATACGCAGTATTTT
CDR3: CASRGLAGGPGTDTQYF

J: TRBJ2-3
V: TRBV12-5
D: TRBD1
size: once
DNA: TGTGCTAGTGGTTTAGACAGGGGGAGCACAGATACGCAGTATTTT
CDR3: CASGLDRGSTDTQYF

J: TRBJ1-3
V: TRBV6-1
D: .
size: .
DNA: TGTGCCAGCTCAGCTAGGGGGTCATCTGGAAACACCATATATTTT
CDR3: CASSARGSSGNTIYF

J: TRBJ1-2
V: TRBV6-5
D: .
size: .
DNA: TGTGCCAGCAGTTACGGGGCGTCCTATGGCTACACCTTC
CDR3: CASSYGASYGYTF

J: TRBJ2-1
V: TRBV6-5
D: TRBD1
size: .
DNA: TGTGCCAGCAGCCCTACAGGGGCCAATGAGCAGTTCTTC
CDR3: CASSPTGANEQFF

J: TRBJ2-2
V: TRBV5-1
D: .
size: .
DNA: TGCGCCAGCAGCCTCGGGCAGAACACCGGGGAGCTGTTTTTT
CDR3: CASSLGQNTGELFF

J: TRBJ2-7
V: TRBV5-1
D: TRBD2
size: .
DNA: TGCGCCAGCAGCCCAAGCGGGAGGGCCTGGGAGCAGTACTTC
CDR3: CASSPSGRAWEQYF

J: TRBJ1-5
V: TRBV15
D: .
size: .
DNA: TGTGCCACCAGTCAGGAGCCCGATAGCAATCAGCCCCAGCATTTT
CDR3: CATSQEPDSNQPQHF

J: TRBJ2-1
V: TRBV28
D: .
size: few
DNA: TGTGCCAGCAGTCCACCATCCCGGTGGAATGAGCAGTTCTTC
CDR3: CASSPPSRWNEQFF

J: TRBJ1-2
V: TRBV4-2
D: .
size: .
DNA: TGTGCCAGCAGCCAATCGGGGGGGGTGAACTATGGCTACACCTTC
CDR3: CASSQSGGVNYGYTF

J: TRBJ2-5
V: TRBV11-3
D: TRBD1
size: .
DNA: TGTGCCAGCAGCCCAGGACAGGGTTCGGAGACCCAGTACTTC
CDR3: CASSPGQGSETQYF

J: TRBJ1-2
V: TRBV6-5
D: .
size: .
DNA: TGTGCCAGCAGTTTACGGCCGACCCACTATGGCTACACCTTC
CDR3: CASSLRPTHYGYTF

J: TRBJ2-7
V: TRBV7-2
D: .
size: .
DNA: TGTGCCAGCAGCTTAGGAGCTCCAGGATTTTACGACGAGCAGTACTTC
CDR3: CASSLGAPGFYDEQYF

J: TRBJ2-5
V: TRBV19
D: .
size: .
DNA: TGTGCCAGTAGCGGGAGTTTGAGGGGGGAGACCCAGTACTTC
CDR3: CASSGSLRGETQYF

J: TRBJ1-2
V: TRBV27
D: .
size: .
DNA: TGTGCCAGCAGCCAATTGGGTACCCCAGCCTATGGCTACACCTTC
CDR3: CASSQLGTPAYGYTF

J: TRBJ1-2
V: TRBV14
D: .
size: .
DNA: TGTGCCAGCAGCCAACTCAGATCCTATGGCTACACCTTC
CDR3: CASSQLRSYGYTF

J: TRBJ1-4
V: TRBV19
D: .
size: .
DNA: TGTGCCAGTAGTATTGACCACCGGGTGGATGCTAATGAAAAACTGTTTTTT
CDR3: CASSIDHRVDANEKLFF

J: TRBJ2-1
V: TRBV4-2
D: TRBD2
size: .
DNA: TGTGCCAGCAGCCAGGGACTAGCGGGATTGTCTGAGCAGTTCTTC
CDR3: CASSQGLAGLSEQFF

J: TRBJ1-1
V: TRBV6-6
D: TRBD1
size: .
DNA: TGTGCCAGCACGGACAGGGGAAGGACTGAAGCTTTCTTT
CDR3: CASTDRGRTEAFF

J: TRBJ2-1
V: TRBV7-6
D: .
size: .
DNA: TGTGCCAGCAGCTTAAATCCTAGCGAGAATGAGCAGTTCTTC
CDR3: CASSLNPSENEQFF

J: TRBJ2-1
V: TRBV5-1
D: TRBD1
size: .
DNA: TGCGCCAGCAGCTTGTTAACAGGGGACAATGAGCAGTTCTTC
CDR3: CASSLLTGDNEQFF

J: TRBJ2-5
V: TRBV28
D: .
size: .
DNA: TGTGCCAGCAGTTTTTCAAGGAGAAAAGAGTACCAAGAGACCCAGTACTTC
CDR3: CASSFSRRKEYQETQYF

J: TRBJ1-1
V: TRBV19
D: .
size: .
DNA: TGTGCCAGTAGTATAGTGGGCACAGGGCTACCTTTCTTT
CDR3: CASSIVGTGLPFF

J: TRBJ2-7
V: TRBV6-5
D: TRBD1
size: .
DNA: TGTGCCAGCAGAGCCGGGACAGGCTCGAGCGAGCAGTACTTC
CDR3: CASRAGTGSSEQYF

J: TRBJ2-3
V: TRBV27
D: TRBD2
size: .
DNA: TGTGCCAGCAGTTTGGGGCCAATAGCGGGAGGTCTTAGGGATACGCAGTATTTT
CDR3: CASSLGPIAGGLRDTQYF

J: TRBJ1-5
V: TRBV18
D: .
size: .
DNA: TGTGCCAGCTCACCAGGGGTCAATCAGCCCCAGCATTTT
CDR3: CASSPGVNQPQHF

J: TRBJ2-5
V: TRBV29-1
D: .
size: .
DNA: TGCAGCGTTGTTCAGGGGAACCAAGAGACCCAGTACTTC
CDR3: CSVVQGNQETQYF

J: TRBJ2-7
V: TRBV7-6
D: TRBD2
size: .
DNA: TGTGCCAGCAGTGGGCTAGCGGGAGCAGGCGAGCAGTACTTC
CDR3: CASSGLAGAGEQYF

J: TRBJ1-2
V: TRBV9
D: TRBD1
size: once
DNA: TGTGCCAGCAGCTGGACAGGGGACTATGGCTACACCTTC
CDR3: CASSWTGDYGYTF

J: TRBJ2-7
V: TRBV14
D: .
size: .
DNA: TGTGCCAGCAGCTTACAGGACTACGAGCAGTACTTC
CDR3: CASSLQDYEQYF